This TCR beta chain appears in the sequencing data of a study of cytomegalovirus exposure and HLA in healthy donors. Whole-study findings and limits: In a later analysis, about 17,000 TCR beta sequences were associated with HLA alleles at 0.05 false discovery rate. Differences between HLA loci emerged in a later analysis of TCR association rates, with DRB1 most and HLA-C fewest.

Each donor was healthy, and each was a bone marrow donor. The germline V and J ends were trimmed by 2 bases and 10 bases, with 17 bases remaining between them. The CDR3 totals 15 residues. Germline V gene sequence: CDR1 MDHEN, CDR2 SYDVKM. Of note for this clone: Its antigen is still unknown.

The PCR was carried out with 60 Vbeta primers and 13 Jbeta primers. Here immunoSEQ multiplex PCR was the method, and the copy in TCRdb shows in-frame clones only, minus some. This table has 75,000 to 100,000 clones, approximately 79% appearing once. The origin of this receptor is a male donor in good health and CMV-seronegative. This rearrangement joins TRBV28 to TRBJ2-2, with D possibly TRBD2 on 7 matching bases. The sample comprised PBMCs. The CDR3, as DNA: TGTGCCAGCAGTTTAGCGGGGGCCGGGATTCCGGAGCTGTTTTTT. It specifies CASSLAGAGIPELFF.